This T cell receptor (beta chain) was recorded in a study of somatic mutations in cytotoxic T cells in rheumatoid arthritis. Study context: Patient blood (around 30 ml EDTA) was drawn right after diagnosis, before any treatment.

Concerning this clone itself: No antigen is known for it.

Clones were sequenced by immunoSEQ multiplex PCR, and TCRdb holds only the in-frame ones, with some missing. The sample records about 3,400 clones, approximately 88% being singletons. The investigators isolated CD4+ and CD8+ cells by positive magnetic bead selection and checked their purity by flow cytometry. Study results and limitations: Among rheumatoid arthritis patients and age-matched healthy controls, CD8+ T-cell clonality was not significantly different.

This CDR3 comprises 18 residues. V was trimmed by 1 base and J by 0 bases, leaving 17 bases between them. The V gene's germline CDR1 is MDHEN and CDR2 SYDVKM. This sequence joins TRBV28 and TRBJ2-3, with D perhaps matching TRBD2 (6 bases). This sequence was found in a man in his fifties or sixties with rheumatoid arthritis. The sample was CD8+ T cells sorted from blood. CDR3 bases: TGTGCCAGCAGTTTATTGGGGACCGGGACTTCGAGCACAGATACGCAGTATTTT. Its translation is CASSLLGTGTSSTDTQYF.